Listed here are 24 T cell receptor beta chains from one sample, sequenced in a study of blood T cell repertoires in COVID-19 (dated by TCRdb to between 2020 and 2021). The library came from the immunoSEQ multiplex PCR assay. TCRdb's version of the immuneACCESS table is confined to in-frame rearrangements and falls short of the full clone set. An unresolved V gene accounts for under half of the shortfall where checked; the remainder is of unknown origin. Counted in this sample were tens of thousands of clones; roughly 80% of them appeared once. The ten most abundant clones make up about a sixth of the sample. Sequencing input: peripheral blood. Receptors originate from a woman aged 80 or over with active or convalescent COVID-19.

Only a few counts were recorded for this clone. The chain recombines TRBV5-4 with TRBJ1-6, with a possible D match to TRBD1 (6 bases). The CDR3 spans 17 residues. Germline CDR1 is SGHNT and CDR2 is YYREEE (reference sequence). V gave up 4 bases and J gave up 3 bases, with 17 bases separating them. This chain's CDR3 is CASSPSLDRSYNSPLHF. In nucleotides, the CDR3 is TGTGCCAGCAGCCCCTCCTTGGACAGAAGCTATAATTCACCCCTCCACTTT.

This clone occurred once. The CDR3 loop is CASSGGGRANEKLFF. The CDR3 nucleotides read TGTGCCAGCAGCGGGGGGGGCAGGGCCAATGAAAAACTGTTTTTT. The V call is TRBV11-2, the J call TRBJ1-4; a weak D match, TRBD1 (6 bases). Per germline, CDR1 SGHAT and CDR2 FQNNGV. The CDR3 consists of 15 residues. Between the trimmed V and J ends, which lost 5 bases and 5 bases, there was a span of 15 bases. The full variable domain, in which reference TRBV11-2 and TRBJ1-4 provide the parts outside the CDR3, is EAGVAQSPRYKIIEKRQSVAFWCNPISGHATLYWYQQILGQGPKLLIQFQNNGVVDDSQLPKDRFSAERLKGVDSTLKIQPAKLEDSAVYLCASSGGGRANEKLFFGSGTQLSVL.

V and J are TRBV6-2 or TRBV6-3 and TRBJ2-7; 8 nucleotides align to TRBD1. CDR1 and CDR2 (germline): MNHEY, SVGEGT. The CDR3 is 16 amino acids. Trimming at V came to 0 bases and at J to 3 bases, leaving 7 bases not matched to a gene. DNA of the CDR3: TGTGCCAGCAGTTACTCGAGCAGGGGGCGTATCTACGAGCAGTACTTC. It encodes CASSYSSRGRIYEQYF.

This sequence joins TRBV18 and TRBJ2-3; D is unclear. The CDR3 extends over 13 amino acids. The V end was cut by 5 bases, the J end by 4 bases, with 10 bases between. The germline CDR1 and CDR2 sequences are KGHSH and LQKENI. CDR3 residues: CASSALLADTQYF. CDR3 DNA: TGTGCCAGCTCAGCGCTCCTGGCAGATACGCAGTATTTT.

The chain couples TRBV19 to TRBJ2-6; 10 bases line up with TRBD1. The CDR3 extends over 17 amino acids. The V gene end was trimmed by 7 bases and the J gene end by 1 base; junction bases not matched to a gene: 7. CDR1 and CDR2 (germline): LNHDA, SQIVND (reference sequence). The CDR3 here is CASTDRGLRSGANVLTF. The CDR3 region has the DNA TGTGCCAGTACCGACAGGGGGCTTCGTTCTGGGGCCAACGTCCTGACTTTC. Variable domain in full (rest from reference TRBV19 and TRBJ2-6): DGGITQSPKYLFRKEGQNVTLSCEQNLNHDAMYWYRQDPGQGLRLIYYSQIVNDFQKGDIAEGYSVSREKKESFPLTVTSAQKNPTAFYLCASTDRGLRSGANVLTFGAGSRLTVL.

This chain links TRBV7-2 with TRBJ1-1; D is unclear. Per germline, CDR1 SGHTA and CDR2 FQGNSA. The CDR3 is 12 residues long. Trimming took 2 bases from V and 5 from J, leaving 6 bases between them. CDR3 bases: TGTGCCAGCAGCTTATTCGTAACTGAAGCTTTCTTT. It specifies CASSLFVTEAFF.

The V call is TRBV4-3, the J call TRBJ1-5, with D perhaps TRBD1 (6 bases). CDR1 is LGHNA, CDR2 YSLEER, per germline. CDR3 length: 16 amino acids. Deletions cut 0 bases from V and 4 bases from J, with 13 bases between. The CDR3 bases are TGCGCCAGCAGCCAAGATTGGGGGGGGCCAAATCAGCCCCAGCATTTT. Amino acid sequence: CASSQDWGGPNQPQHF.

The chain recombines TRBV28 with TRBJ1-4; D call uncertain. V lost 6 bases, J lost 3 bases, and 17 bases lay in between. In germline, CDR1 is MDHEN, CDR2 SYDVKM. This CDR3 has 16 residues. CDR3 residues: CASRPNMRGANEKLFF. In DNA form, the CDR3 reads TGTGCCAGCAGGCCAAACATGCGCGGAGCTAATGAAAAACTGTTTTTT.

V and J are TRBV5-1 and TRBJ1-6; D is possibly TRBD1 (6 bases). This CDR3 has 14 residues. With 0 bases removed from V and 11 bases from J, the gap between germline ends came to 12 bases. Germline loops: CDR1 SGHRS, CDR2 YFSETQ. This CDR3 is CASSLVVDSAPLHF. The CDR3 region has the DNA TGCGCCAGCAGCTTGGTAGTGGACAGTGCACCCCTCCACTTT.

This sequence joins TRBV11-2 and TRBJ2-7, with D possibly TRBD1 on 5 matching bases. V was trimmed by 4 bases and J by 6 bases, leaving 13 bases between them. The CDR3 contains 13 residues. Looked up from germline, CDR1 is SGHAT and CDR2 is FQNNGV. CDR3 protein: CASSYGAVGEQYF. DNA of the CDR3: TGTGCCAGCAGCTATGGGGCGGTGGGCGAGCAGTACTTC.

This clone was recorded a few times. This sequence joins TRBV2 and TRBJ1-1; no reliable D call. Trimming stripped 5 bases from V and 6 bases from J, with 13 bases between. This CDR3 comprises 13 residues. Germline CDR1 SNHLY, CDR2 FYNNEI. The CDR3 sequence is CASSLEVMAEAFF. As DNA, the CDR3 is TGTGCCAGCAGTTTGGAGGTTATGGCTGAAGCTTTCTTT. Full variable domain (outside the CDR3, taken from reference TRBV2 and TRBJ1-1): EPEVTQTPSHQVTQMGQEVILRCVPISNHLYFYWYRQILGQKVEFLVSFYNNEISEKSEIFDDQFSVERPDGSNFTLKIRSTKLEDSAMYFCASSLEVMAEAFFGQGTRLTVV.

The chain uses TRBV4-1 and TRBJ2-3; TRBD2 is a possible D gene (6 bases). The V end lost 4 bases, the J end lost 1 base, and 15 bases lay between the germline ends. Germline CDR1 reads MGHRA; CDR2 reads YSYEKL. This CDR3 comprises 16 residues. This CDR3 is CASSLGTSRGTDTQYF. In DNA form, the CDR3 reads TGCGCCAGCAGCCTCGGGACTTCGCGGGGCACAGATACGCAGTATTTT.

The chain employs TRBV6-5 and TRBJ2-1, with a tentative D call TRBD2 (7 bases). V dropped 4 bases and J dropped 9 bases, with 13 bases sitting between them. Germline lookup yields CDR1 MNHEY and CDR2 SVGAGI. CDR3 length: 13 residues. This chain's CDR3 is CASSWEGVSEQFF. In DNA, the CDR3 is TGTGCCAGCAGTTGGGAGGGGGTATCTGAGCAGTTCTTC.

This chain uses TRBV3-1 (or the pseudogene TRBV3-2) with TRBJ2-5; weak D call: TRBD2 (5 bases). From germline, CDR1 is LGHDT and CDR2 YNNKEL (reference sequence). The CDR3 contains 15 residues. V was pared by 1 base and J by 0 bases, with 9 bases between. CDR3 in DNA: TGTGCCAGCAGCCAAGGGAGGTGGGACCAAGAGACCCAGTACTTC. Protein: CASSQGRWDQETQYF.

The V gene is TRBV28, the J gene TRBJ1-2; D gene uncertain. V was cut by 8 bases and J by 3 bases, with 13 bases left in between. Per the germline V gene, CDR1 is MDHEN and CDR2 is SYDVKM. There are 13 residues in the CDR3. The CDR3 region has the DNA TGTGCCAGCGGGAGCTCCCATTACTATGGCTACACCTTC. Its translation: CASGSSHYYGYTF.

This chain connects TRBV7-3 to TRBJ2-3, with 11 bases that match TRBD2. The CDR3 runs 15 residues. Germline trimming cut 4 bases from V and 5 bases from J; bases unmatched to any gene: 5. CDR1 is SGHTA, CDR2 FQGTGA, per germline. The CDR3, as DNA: TGTGCCAGCAGCTACTCTAGCGGGGGGATAGATACGCAGTATTTT. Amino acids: CASSYSSGGIDTQYF.

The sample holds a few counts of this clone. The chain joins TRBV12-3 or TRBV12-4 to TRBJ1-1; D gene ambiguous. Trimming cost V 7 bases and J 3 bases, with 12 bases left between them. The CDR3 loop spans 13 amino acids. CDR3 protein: CASKPDIDTEAFF. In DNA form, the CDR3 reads TGTGCCAGCAAGCCAGACATAGACACTGAAGCTTTCTTT.

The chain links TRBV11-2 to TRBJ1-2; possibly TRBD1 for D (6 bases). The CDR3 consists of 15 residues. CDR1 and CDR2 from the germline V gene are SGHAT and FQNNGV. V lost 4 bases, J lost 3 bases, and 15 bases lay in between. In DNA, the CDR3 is TGTGCCAGCAGCTCCGCCCGGGACAAACACTATGGCTACACCTTC. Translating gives CASSSARDKHYGYTF. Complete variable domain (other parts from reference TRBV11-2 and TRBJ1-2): EAGVAQSPRYKIIEKRQSVAFWCNPISGHATLYWYQQILGQGPKLLIQFQNNGVVDDSQLPKDRFSAERLKGVDSTLKIQPAKLEDSAVYLCASSSARDKHYGYTFGSGTRLTVV.

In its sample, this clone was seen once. DNA for the CDR3: TGTGCCAGCTCACCATTCGGGACTGGGGACAATGAGCAGTTCTTC. This sequence encodes CASSPFGTGDNEQFF. The chain combines TRBV18 with TRBJ2-1; D possibly corresponds to TRBD2 (6 bases). The germline CDR1 and CDR2 sequences are KGHSH and LQKENI. This CDR3 region has 15 residues. Trimming took 2 bases from V and 5 from J, leaving 13 bases between them. Variable domain in full (rest from reference TRBV18 and TRBJ2-1): NAGVMQNPRHLVRRRGQEARLRCSPMKGHSHVYWYRQLPEEGLKFMVYLQKENIIDESGMPKERFSAEFPKEGPSILRIQQVVRGDSAAYFCASSPFGTGDNEQFFGPGTRLTVL.

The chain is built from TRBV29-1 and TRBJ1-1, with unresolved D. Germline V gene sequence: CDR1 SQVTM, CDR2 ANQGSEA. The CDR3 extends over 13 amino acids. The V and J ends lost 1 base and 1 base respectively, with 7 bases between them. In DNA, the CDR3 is TGCAGCGTTGAAGGTAGAAAGAACACTGAAGCTTTCTTT. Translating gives CSVEGRKNTEAFF.

The CDR3 coding sequence is TGTGCCAGCAGCTTAATGGGGCTAGTCAATGAGCAGTTCTTC. Amino acids: CASSLMGLVNEQFF. The chain combines TRBV7-3 with TRBJ2-1; a weak D match, TRBD1 (5 bases). The V end lost 1 base, the J end lost 6 bases, and 10 bases lay between the germline ends. The CDR3 runs to 14 residues. CDR1 and CDR2 (germline): SGHTA, FQGTGA.

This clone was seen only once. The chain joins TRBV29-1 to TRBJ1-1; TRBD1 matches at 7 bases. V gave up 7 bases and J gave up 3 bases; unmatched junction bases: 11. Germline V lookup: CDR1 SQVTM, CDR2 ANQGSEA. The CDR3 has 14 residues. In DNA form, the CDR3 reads TGCAGCGCCGGGGACAGCGGCGGCGACACTGAAGCTTTCTTT. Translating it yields CSAGDSGGDTEAFF.

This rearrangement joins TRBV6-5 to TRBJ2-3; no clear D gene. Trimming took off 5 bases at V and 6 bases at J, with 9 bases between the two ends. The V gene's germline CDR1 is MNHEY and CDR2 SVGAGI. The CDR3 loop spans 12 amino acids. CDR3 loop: CASSSTGDTQYF. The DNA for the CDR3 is TGTGCCAGCAGTAGTACGGGTGATACGCAGTATTTT.

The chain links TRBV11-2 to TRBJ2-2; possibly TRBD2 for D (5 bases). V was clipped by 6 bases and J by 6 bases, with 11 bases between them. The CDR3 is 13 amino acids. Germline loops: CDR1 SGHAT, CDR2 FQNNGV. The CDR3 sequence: CASRRTGSGELFF. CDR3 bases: TGTGCCAGCAGGCGGACTGGTTCCGGGGAGCTGTTTTTT.